This T cell receptor beta chain was captured by sequencing in a study of shared clonotypes between healthy human individuals. Trimming pared 5 bases from V and 1 base from J, leaving 14 bases between. The CDR3 extends over 15 amino acids. Germline V gives CDR1 SGHNT, CDR2 YENEEA. An approximately 210 ng quantity of DNA, tens of thousands of T cell genomes, went into the sorted-subset replicate PCRs. The repertoire was sequenced with immunoSEQ multiplex PCR; TCRdb's copy has only in-frame clones and lacks some. The sample lists 2 million to 2.5 million clones, approximately 95% occurring once. The TCR comes from a man aged 18 to 30 in good health. The rearrangement joins TRBV11-3 to TRBJ1-1, with a possible D match to TRBD1 (6 bases). Specimen: naive CD4+ T cells sorted from blood. Subset given: CD45RA+ positively selected. The DNA for the CDR3 is TGTGCCAGCAGCCCGGGGGGGACACCGAACACTGAAGCTTTCTTT. Translation: CASSPGGTPNTEAFF.